The clone carrying this T cell receptor beta chain was counted only a few times. The antigen remains unidentified. This entry is derived from a study of cytomegalovirus exposure and HLA in healthy donors. PCR was performed using 60 Vbeta and 13 Jbeta primers. TCRdb's copy holds only in-frame clones and misses some; the assay was immunoSEQ multiplex PCR. The profile shows roughly 160,000 clones, roughly 80% of them singletons. The study, taken as a whole, reports: Later analysis showed most CMV-associated TCR beta chains appearing HLA-restricted. Likely technical artifact: a cluster of highly shared sequence variants.

This clonotype was obtained from a male donor in good health and CMV-seronegative. Sequencing was carried out using PBMCs.

The CDR3 sequence: CSVQTGLNEKLFF. The CDR3, as DNA: TGCAGCGTTCAAACAGGGCTTAATGAAAAACTGTTTTTT. V usage is TRBV29-1 and J usage is TRBJ1-4, with D possibly matching TRBD1 (6 bases). The germline V gene has CDR1 SQVTM and CDR2 ANQGSEA. There are 13 residues in the CDR3. V lost 5 bases, J lost 4 bases, and 11 bases lay in between. The full variable domain, rest sourced from reference TRBV29-1 and TRBJ1-4, is SAVISQKPSRDICQRGTSLTIQCQVDSQVTMMFWYRQQPGQSLTLIATANQGSEATYESGFVIDKFPISRPNLTFSTLTVSNMSPEDSSIYLCSVQTGLNEKLFFGSGTQLSVL.